Listed below are T cell receptor beta chains from one sample, sequenced in a study of T cell repertoires and HLA-DP antigens. Clones were sequenced by immunoSEQ multiplex PCR, and TCRdb holds only the in-frame ones, with some missing. The sample includes 65,000 to 95,000 clones, 80% seen only once; the top ten take 1.6%. For these receptors, no antigen is known. What was sequenced was CD4+ T cells from PBMCs. These receptors all stem from a man between 60 and 75 years old in good health and CMV-seronegative. The CDR3 runs from the conserved cysteine through the conserved F or W. Fields, in order: J gene, V gene, CDR3 protein.

j_gene: TRBJ2-2
v_gene: TRBV7-6
CDR3aa: CASSLNGNTGELFF

j_gene: TRBJ2-5
v_gene: TRBV5-4
CDR3aa: CASSPALASAQETQYF

j_gene: TRBJ1-1
v_gene: TRBV7-9
CDR3aa: CASSRDNTEAFF

j_gene: TRBJ2-5
v_gene: TRBV27
CDR3aa: CASGLLQGETQYF

j_gene: TRBJ1-2
v_gene: TRBV19
CDR3aa: CASSAWTGDYYGYTF

j_gene: TRBJ1-6
v_gene: TRBV9
CDR3aa: CASSVGTGRGNSPLHF

j_gene: TRBJ1-5
v_gene: TRBV7-9
CDR3aa: CASSTTGGVSQPQHF

j_gene: TRBJ2-2
v_gene: TRBV19
CDR3aa: CASSIVTIGELFF

j_gene: TRBJ2-5
v_gene: TRBV15
CDR3aa: CATSRAGTETQYF

j_gene: TRBJ1-2
v_gene: TRBV5-5
CDR3aa: CASSPDGNYGYTF

j_gene: TRBJ1-1
v_gene: TRBV7-9
CDR3aa: CASSLSMGTEAFF

j_gene: TRBJ2-3
v_gene: TRBV7-6
CDR3aa: CASSLAQGGDTQYF

j_gene: TRBJ1-2
v_gene: TRBV9
CDR3aa: CASSLDREYGYTF

j_gene: TRBJ1-2
v_gene: TRBV30
CDR3aa: CAWSVQAAYGYTF

j_gene: TRBJ1-2
v_gene: TRBV4-3
CDR3aa: CASSQDHRPSGGYTF

j_gene: TRBJ2-3
v_gene: TRBV5-5
CDR3aa: CASSYSGTIHTDTQYF

j_gene: TRBJ2-3
v_gene: TRBV4-1
CDR3aa: CASSQDLGSRRDTQYF

j_gene: TRBJ2-6
v_gene: TRBV4-3
CDR3aa: CASSQDQGLSGANVLTF

j_gene: TRBJ2-1
v_gene: TRBV19
CDR3aa: CASSIEGGYNEQFF

j_gene: TRBJ1-3
v_gene: TRBV9
CDR3aa: CASSVATGTAVSGNTIYF

j_gene: TRBJ2-5
v_gene: TRBV11-3
CDR3aa: CASSRGRGRRETQYF

j_gene: TRBJ2-5
v_gene: TRBV5-1
CDR3aa: CAGSSTTLLAGGGQETQYF

j_gene: TRBJ1-4
v_gene: TRBV6-5
CDR3aa: CASSYSHLYGNEKLFF

j_gene: TRBJ2-3
v_gene: TRBV7-2
CDR3aa: CASSLPSTDTQYF

j_gene: TRBJ2-7
v_gene: TRBV5-4
CDR3aa: CASSLELASYEQYF

j_gene: TRBJ1-2
v_gene: TRBV5-4
CDR3aa: CASSLAGGANYGYTF

j_gene: TRBJ2-5
v_gene: TRBV15
CDR3aa: CATSRDASETQYF

j_gene: TRBJ2-1
v_gene: TRBV7-3
CDR3aa: CASSFGLSSYNEQFF

j_gene: TRBJ2-2
v_gene: TRBV4-2
CDR3aa: CASSLQGATGELFF

j_gene: TRBJ1-1
v_gene: TRBV2
CDR3aa: CASSFGQMNTEAFF

j_gene: TRBJ2-5
v_gene: TRBV30
CDR3aa: CAWGVHLVETQYF

j_gene: TRBJ1-1
v_gene: TRBV6-5
CDR3aa: CASSYAGQGRNTEAFF

j_gene: TRBJ2-5
v_gene: TRBV5-5
CDR3aa: CASSLVAASETQYF

j_gene: TRBJ2-7
v_gene: TRBV5-1
CDR3aa: CASRSRDRETGVEQYF

j_gene: TRBJ1-2
v_gene: TRBV7-3
CDR3aa: CASSLGAGSGNGYTF

j_gene: TRBJ2-1
v_gene: TRBV18
CDR3aa: CASSPPQVNEQFF

j_gene: TRBJ2-4
v_gene: TRBV9
CDR3aa: CASSVDSTRNIQYF

j_gene: TRBJ1-5
v_gene: TRBV28
CDR3aa: CASSLFLQPQHF

j_gene: TRBJ2-5
v_gene: TRBV19
CDR3aa: CASSMGGETQYF

j_gene: TRBJ2-1
v_gene: TRBV7-9
CDR3aa: CASTPGPFAEQFF

j_gene: TRBJ1-1
v_gene: TRBV6-5
CDR3aa: CASSPRTDTEAFF

j_gene: TRBJ1-4
v_gene: TRBV27
CDR3aa: CASSSLSRAGNEKLFF

j_gene: TRBJ2-7
v_gene: TRBV10-3
CDR3aa: CAISETVHTGLEQYF

j_gene: TRBJ1-2
v_gene: TRBV30
CDR3aa: CAWSLTGGNYGYTF

j_gene: TRBJ2-1
v_gene: TRBV2
CDR3aa: CASKNSRVTYNEQFF

j_gene: TRBJ1-2
v_gene: TRBV7-9
CDR3aa: CASSLAGTGSAYGYTF

j_gene: TRBJ2-5
v_gene: TRBV6-1
CDR3aa: CASSEAGIAGETQYF

j_gene: TRBJ2-1
v_gene: TRBV9
CDR3aa: CASSLGNYNEQFF

j_gene: TRBJ2-2
v_gene: TRBV27
CDR3aa: CASSLNRVGAGGELFF

j_gene: TRBJ2-3
v_gene: TRBV5-1
CDR3aa: CASSWGASGTDTQYF

j_gene: TRBJ2-3
v_gene: TRBV13
CDR3aa: CASSQGRLVPGDTQYF

j_gene: TRBJ2-2
v_gene: TRBV19
CDR3aa: CASGLGRGNTGELFF

j_gene: TRBJ2-3
v_gene: TRBV20-1
CDR3aa: CSASGGTQYF

j_gene: TRBJ2-1
v_gene: TRBV5-4
CDR3aa: CASRLLAGDGLHEQFF

j_gene: TRBJ1-4
v_gene: TRBV27
CDR3aa: CASSLLGGAIEKLFF